The clone carrying this TCR beta chain showed up just once. No antigen is known for it. The sample holds other DNA sequences that translate to the same CDR3. CDR3 size: 12 residues. Trimming took off 4 bases at V and 3 bases at J, with 8 bases between the two ends. Germline values: CDR1 SGDLS, CDR2 YYNGEE. This sample is part of a study of OX40 agonist ivuxolimab in advanced cancers. Study background: Dosing consisted of intravenous ivuxolimab at 0.01 to 10 mg/kg every 2 weeks.

The timepoints at which blood was sampled were baseline, cycle 4 day 1, and cycle 7 day 1. Clones were read by immunoSEQ multiplex PCR, and TCRdb kept only the in-frame ones, dropping some. This sample has about 82,000 clones, with 75% to 90% found just once. Findings and caveats of the study: More expanded clones were found, on average, in CD8+ than in CD4+ T cells. At doses 0.1 to 3.0 mg/kg, CD4+ and CD8+ clones expanded.

The TCR comes from an adult with an advanced solid tumor such as melanoma, head and neck, liver or kidney cancer. The material was CD4+ or CD8+ T cells sorted from blood, obtained in a trial of the OX40 agonist ivuxolimab. The chain combines TRBV9 with TRBJ2-7; D perhaps matches TRBD2 (5 bases). Here the CDR3 reads CASSPRGYEQYF. For the CDR3, the DNA is TGTGCCAGCAGCCCTCGGGGCTACGAGCAGTACTTC.